This T cell receptor (beta chain) is from a study of radiation and T cells in renal cell carcinoma. CDR3 size: 13 residues. From germline, CDR1 is SEHNR and CDR2 FQNEAQ (reference sequence). V lost 4 bases, J lost 7 bases, and 10 bases lay in between. Sample time point: baseline pretreatment blood. Documented treatment: 15 Gy SBRT to primary tumor, nephrectomy 4 weeks later. Measured with immunoSEQ multiplex PCR; TCRdb has only the in-frame clones, and not every one. The table includes about 91,000 clones, 70% to 85% detected once. Sequencing used blood, obtained from a patient whose treatment included radiotherapy and nephrectomy. The sequence came from a man between 60 and 70 years old with renal cell carcinoma. The chain couples TRBV7-9 to TRBJ2-2; a possible D gene is TRBD2 (6 bases). Written as DNA, the CDR3 is TGTGCCAGCAGCTCGGACGGGGGCGGGGAGCTGTTTTTT. Protein: CASSSDGGGELFF.